This T cell receptor beta chain was sequenced for a study of T cells after yellow fever vaccination (dated by TCRdb to about 2019). Notes on the research overall: The SMART-Seq v4 Ultra Low Input RNA kit was used to prepare libraries from fractions with low cell numbers. To follow T-cell clones before and after primary and booster YFV17D yellow fever vaccination, bulk TCR alpha and beta repertoires were sequenced over time. Two healthy male donors, one aged 18 to 30 and one aged 30 to 39 years, were included in the cohort. Bulk PBMC replicates and cell subsets were isolated from blood drawn at multiple timepoints before and after both primary and secondary immunization.

The treatment or condition label on this specimen signifies: live attenuated yellow fever vaccine strain. Two biological replicates of bulk PBMCs were collected at each blood-draw timepoint. A standard Ficoll-Paque protocol was used to isolate PBMCs from peripheral blood. TriZol was used to extract RNA from bulk PBMCs, CD4 and CD8 fractions, and dextramer-positive and dextramer-negative fractions. Results the study describes overall, beyond this receptor: A small fraction of clonotypes appeared in both the CD4 and CD8 compartments, likely as a result of convergent recombination. Compared with the primary T-cell response, the secondary T-cell response was faster but weaker, reaching its peak on day 5 rather than on day 15. Because abundant contaminating clonotypes from the bulk population could be contained in FACS-sorted repertoires, computational filtering was required. Most clones expanded after primary vaccination (96% of CD4 and over 80% of CD8) were re-detected after the booster, suggesting that broad memory maintenance occurred. Only two donors were included in the study, so the extent to which the findings can be generalized is limited.

TCR cDNA was synthesized by 5'RACE template switching, through which a universal primer site and unique molecular identifiers were introduced. Priming of cDNA synthesis was performed from both the TCR alpha and TCR beta constant segments. Libraries were amplified in two PCR steps, with sample barcodes and sequencing adapters added in the second step. Sequencing of the libraries was done on either Illumina HiSeq 2500 (2x100 bp) or NovaSeq (2x150 bp). Concerning the study's data processing: Reads were demultiplexed and collapsed into UMI consensus sequences with MIGEC, and V(D)J alignment was performed with MiXCR. Clonotypes responding to the vaccine were identified with edgeR on replicate PBMC samples, with the criteria of FDR below 0.01 and a log2 fold change above 5 up to day 15. Each bulk clonotype was labeled CD4 or CD8 based on which sequenced repertoire, CD4 or CD8, contained the clonotype at higher abundance. The public reads were reanalyzed by TCRdb: fastp trimming at Q25, MiXCR alignment, in-frame beta chains only. For every CDR3 protein sequence, its rows merge into one entry that carries the most common genes and DNA. The V and J calls come from TCRdb's annotation, not from the publication. This sample lists 550,000 or so distinct CDR3 sequences; about a fifth were detected once. The top ten constitute around 15% of the sample.

This clonotype has more than one count but fewer than ten. Its antigen is still unknown. No much larger clone is present one base from it, and per-base qualities are unavailable. The TCR originated in a young man who received the YFV17D yellow fever vaccine. Source: PBMCs, taken 15 days after the yellow fever booster vaccination.

The nucleotide sequence is TGTGCCAGCAGGGCCGGGACAGGTGCCGTCTACGAGCAGTACTTC. This translates into CASRAGTGAVYEQYF. The V and J segments used are TRBV6-1 and TRBJ2-7, and 8 junction bases match TRBD1. V and J are trimmed by 6 bases and 3 bases, and the gene matches miss 10 bases of the junction. Counted from cysteine to phenylalanine, this CDR3 has 15 amino acids. Of all the DNA, just the CDR3 is kept, 45 bases in frame from base 1. The germline V gene gives CDR1 as MNHNS and CDR2 as SASEGT.